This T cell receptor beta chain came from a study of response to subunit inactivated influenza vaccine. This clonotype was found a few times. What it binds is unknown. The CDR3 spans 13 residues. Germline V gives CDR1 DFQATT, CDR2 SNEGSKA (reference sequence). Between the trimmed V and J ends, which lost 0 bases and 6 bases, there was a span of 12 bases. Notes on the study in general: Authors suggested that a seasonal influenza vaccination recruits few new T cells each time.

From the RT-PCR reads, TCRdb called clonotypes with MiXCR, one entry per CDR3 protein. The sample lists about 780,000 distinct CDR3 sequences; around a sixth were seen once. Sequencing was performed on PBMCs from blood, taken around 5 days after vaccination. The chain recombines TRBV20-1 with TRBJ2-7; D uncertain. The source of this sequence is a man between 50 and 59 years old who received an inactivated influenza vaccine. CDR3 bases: TGCAGTGCTAGAGATCCCCGAATGGGCGAGCAGTACTTC. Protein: CSARDPRMGEQYF.